The T cell receptor beta chain under discussion was sequenced for a study of blood T cells in healthy people across ages. General study results and limits: When one million T cells were used, diversity estimates were thought to be underestimates.

The germline V gene encodes CDR1 SGHAT and CDR2 FQNNGV. The CDR3 totals 13 residues. V was clipped by 11 bases and J by 1 base; unmatched bases: 6. Aged roughly 6 to 95, donors were systemically healthy Caucasians from Russia. A second roughly 6 to 12 cycle PCR used barcoded and J-beta primers. Each of the cDNA molecules was tagged by a template-switch adaptor with 12 random nucleotides. Every sample produced at least 2.5 million CDR3-containing paired-end reads. TCRdb recomputed calls from the 5' RACE reads with MiXCR, one row per CDR3 protein. The sample has about 1,400,000 distinct CDR3 sequences; 42% are singletons. Points on this clonotype: What it binds is unknown.

The sequenced sample consisted of blood. The J gene is TRBJ2-3, the V gene TRBV11-2; 7 nucleotides line up with TRBD2. The TCR was taken from a woman younger than 35 in good health. The CDR3: CAGKRGGTDTQYF. As DNA, the CDR3 is TGTGCCGGAAAGCGGGGTGGCACAGATACGCAGTATTTT.